This T cell receptor (beta chain) was documented in a study of T cell changes during pregnancy in multiple sclerosis. TCRdb's copy holds only in-frame clones and misses some; the assay was immunoSEQ multiplex PCR. There are about 130,000 clones in the sample; about 96% occur only once, and around 0.4% lies in the top ten. The CDR3 extends over 15 amino acids. The germline gives CDR1 LNHDA, CDR2 SQIVND (reference sequence). V lost 0 bases, J lost 3 bases, and 12 bases lay in between. Sample: peripheral blood, taken after pregnancy. The J gene is TRBJ2-7, the V gene TRBV19, with D possibly matching TRBD1 (6 bases). The clonotype comes from a female donor with multiple sclerosis, enrolled in a pregnancy study. CDR3 in DNA: TGTGCCAGTAGTATAGATCTTGGCAGGGGCTACGAGCAGTACTTC. Its protein product is CASSIDLGRGYEQYF.